The next 18 T cell receptor beta chains were all read from a single sample in a study of T-cell memory formation after mild COVID-19. A single record per CDR3 protein comes from TCRdb applying MiXCR to the 5' RACE reads. Of 140,000 to 150,000 distinct CDR3 sequences listed, around 27% are singletons. The source material was PBMCs or a T cell subset sorted from them (not recorded which). These TCRs come from an adult woman who had mild COVID-19 (a few samples of this study predate the infection). Cell type and time point are not known.

In its sample, this clonotype was seen a few times. This chain joins TRBV5-1 and TRBJ2-7; no definite D call. V was cut by 0 bases and J by 1 base, with 5 bases left in between. From germline, CDR1 is SGHRS and CDR2 YFSETQ. The CDR3 spans 13 residues. CDR3 amino acids: CASSLGISYEQYF. CDR3 sequence (DNA): TGCGCCAGCAGCTTGGGGATATCCTACGAGCAGTACTTC.

This clonotype has more than one count but fewer than ten. The gene calls are TRBV4-3 and TRBJ2-7, with 10 bases that match TRBD1. The CDR3 has 15 amino acids. Trimming removed 0 bases from V and 7 bases from J; junction bases left unmatched: 6. Germline V gene lookup returns CDR1 LGHNA and CDR2 YSLEER. CDR3 nucleotide sequence: TGCGCCAGCAGCCAAGATCGACAGGGGGCGGGGGAGCAGTACTTC. The encoded protein is CASSQDRQGAGEQYF.

The V and J genes are TRBV24-1 and TRBJ2-7, with 7 bases identical to TRBD1. The germline CDR1 and CDR2 sequences are KGHDR and SFDVKD. V was clipped by 5 bases and J by 5 bases; unmatched bases: 5. The CDR3 has 13 amino acids. CDR3 DNA sequence: TGTGCCACCAGTGGTCCGACAGGGCACGAGCAGTACTTC. Amino acid sequence: CATSGPTGHEQYF.

This clonotype was found many times. One end of the junction does not line up with germline, which may come from a read error. The rearrangement uses TRBV7-9 and TRBJ1-5; possibly TRBD1 for D (5 bases). This CDR3 region has 15 residues. The germline V gene encodes CDR1 SEHNR and CDR2 FQNEAQ (reference sequence). CDR3 DNA sequence: TGCGCCAGCAGCTTGGGTCAGGGTAGCAATCAGCCCCAGCATTTT. This gives the protein CASSLGQGSNQPQHF.

In its sample, this clonotype was seen a few times. The chain is built from TRBV18 and TRBJ2-7, with 11 bases that match TRBD1. The CDR3 consists of 15 residues. Germline values: CDR1 KGHSH, CDR2 LQKENI. After removal of 3 bases from V and 3 bases from J, the junction contained 4 bases not matched to a gene. CDR3 residues: CASSPRDRGFYEQYF. CDR3 coding DNA: TGTGCCAGCTCACCCCGGGACAGGGGGTTCTACGAGCAGTACTTC.

The genes are TRBV4-3 and TRBJ2-1; 9 nucleotides line up with TRBD2. Germline V gene sequence: CDR1 LGHNA, CDR2 YSLEER. Trimming at V came to 0 bases and at J to 4 bases, leaving 4 bases not matched to a gene. CDR3 length: 16 residues. The CDR3 coding sequence is TGCGCCAGCAGCCAAGACCGGGCGGGAGGGTACAATGAGCAGTTCTTC. This translates into CASSQDRAGGYNEQFF.

Many counts were recorded for this clonotype. The chain employs TRBV20-1 and TRBJ2-3; 10 positions agree with TRBD2. Trimming at V came to 5 bases and at J to 0 bases, leaving 14 bases not matched to a gene. This CDR3 contains 18 residues. Germline CDR1 is DFQATT and CDR2 is SNEGSKA (reference sequence). CDR3 in amino acids: CSASGTSDYSTSTDTQYF. In DNA, the CDR3 is TGCAGTGCTTCCGGGACTAGCGATTACTCCACTAGCACAGATACGCAGTATTTT.

This clonotype has a handful of counts. The rearrangement joins TRBV19 to TRBJ2-2; no clear D gene. The germline V gene has CDR1 LNHDA and CDR2 SQIVND (reference sequence). Between the trimmed V and J ends, which lost 5 bases and 0 bases, there was a span of 10 bases. The CDR3 spans 15 residues. CDR3 sequence (DNA): TGTGCCAGTAGTGTCCTAGGCCCGAACACCGGGGAGCTGTTTTTT. This codes for CASSVLGPNTGELFF.

The chain couples TRBV27 to TRBJ1-2, with 8 bases that match TRBD1. Germline CDR1 and CDR2: MNHEY and SMNVEV (reference sequence). V gave up 7 bases and J gave up 5 bases; unmatched junction bases: 3. The CDR3 totals 12 residues. The CDR3, as DNA: TGTGCCAGCAAGGACAGGGTTTATGGCTACACCTTC. This codes for CASKDRVYGYTF.

This rearrangement joins TRBV4-3 to TRBJ2-5, with 11 nucleotides matching TRBD2. The CDR3 extends over 16 amino acids. The germline gives CDR1 LGHNA, CDR2 YSLEER. V shed 0 bases, J shed 5 bases, and the junction held 5 bases outside the gene matches. The CDR3 DNA is TGCGCCAGCAGCCAAGACCTAGCGGGAGGAGGTGAGACCCAGTACTTC. Residues: CASSQDLAGGGETQYF.

This clonotype was detected only once. The chain carries TRBV5-1 and TRBJ1-1, with D unresolved. CDR1 and CDR2 from the germline V gene are SGHRS and YFSETQ. This CDR3 has 15 residues. V was pared by 0 bases and J by 1 base, with 10 bases between. The CDR3 loop is CASSLVLQTNTEAFF. Written as DNA, the CDR3 is TGCGCCAGCAGCTTGGTTCTACAGACGAACACTGAAGCTTTCTTT.

The rearrangement uses TRBV7-9 and TRBJ2-1, with D perhaps matching TRBD1 (5 bases). V lost 4 bases to trimming and J lost 0 bases, with 13 bases between them. Germline V gives CDR1 SEHNR, CDR2 FQNEAQ (reference sequence). There are 16 residues in the CDR3. Here the CDR3 reads CASSSQDGSSYNEQFF. CDR3 in DNA: TGTGCCAGCAGCTCACAGGACGGCAGCTCCTACAATGAGCAGTTCTTC.

This clonotype showed up many times. The chain links TRBV12-3 or TRBV12-4 to TRBJ1-1, with TRBD1 as a possible D gene (6 bases). Between the trimmed V and J ends, which lost 3 bases and 1 base, there was a span of 12 bases. The length of the CDR3 is 15 residues. In DNA, the CDR3 is TGTGCCAGCAGTTTGGAGTGGGGGCGGAACACTGAAGCTTTCTTT. This gives the protein CASSLEWGRNTEAFF.

The chain employs TRBV20-1 and TRBJ2-1; 15 bases match TRBD2. CDR3 length equals 17 residues. The V gene end was trimmed by 5 bases and the J gene end by 6 bases; junction bases not matched to a gene: 11. The germline CDR1 and CDR2 sequences are DFQATT and SNEGSKA (reference sequence). This CDR3 reads CSAAGLAGGRLGNEQFF. The CDR3 region has the DNA TGCAGTGCTGCCGGACTAGCGGGGGGGCGTCTCGGCAATGAGCAGTTCTTC.

The gene calls are TRBV14 and TRBJ2-2; D remains unclear. V was cut by 0 bases and J by 7 bases, with 12 bases left in between. The CDR3 is 15 amino acids. CDR1 SGHDN and CDR2 FVKESK come from the germline V gene. The CDR3 DNA is TGTGCCAGCAGCCAAGATCGCACCCTGGGCGGGGAGCTGTTTTTT. Amino acid sequence: CASSQDRTLGGELFF.

This rearrangement joins TRBV5-4 to TRBJ1-1; no reliable D call. The V gene lost 2 bases and the J gene lost 2 bases, with 13 bases spanning the gap. Germline V gene data show CDR1 as SGHNT and CDR2 as YYREEE (reference sequence). The CDR3 is made up of 15 amino acids. The CDR3 protein is CASSFKLLANTEAFF. In nucleotides, the CDR3 is TGTGCCAGCAGCTTTAAGTTGCTCGCAAACACTGAAGCTTTCTTT.

The V call is TRBV2, the J call TRBJ2-7; the match to TRBD1 covers 7 bases. V was pared by 2 bases and J by 0 bases, with 4 bases of the junction left unmatched. The CDR3 runs 15 residues. Looked up from germline, CDR1 is SNHLY and CDR2 is FYNNEI. The CDR3 DNA reads TGTGCCAGCAGTGAAAGGGACAGCGACTCCTACGAGCAGTACTTC. Translated, it gives CASSERDSDSYEQYF.

The gene calls are TRBV4-1 and TRBJ1-2, with unresolved D. The germline gives CDR1 MGHRA, CDR2 YSYEKL. Trimming removed 0 bases from V and 2 bases from J, with 13 bases in between. The CDR3 totals 16 residues. The CDR3 sequence is CASSQDWEETNYGYTF. In DNA form, the CDR3 reads TGCGCCAGCAGCCAAGATTGGGAAGAAACGAACTATGGCTACACCTTC.